This TCR beta chain was recorded in a study of blood T cells in healthy people across ages. Details on this clonotype: As yet, its antigen is unknown.

Combining a sample-barcoded 5' primer with a J-beta primer mix, a second PCR ran for about 6 to 12 cycles. In TCRdb, the 5' RACE reads were re-called with MiXCR into one record per CDR3 protein. The sample has about 970,000 distinct CDR3 sequences, roughly 47% seen once; the top ten hold about 20%. General study points: CMV infection status of these donors was not known.

The germline V gene has CDR1 DFQATT and CDR2 SNEGSKA (reference sequence). The CDR3 has 16 amino acids. J lost 5 bases, V lost 3 bases, and 14 bases had no gene match. Sequencing was done on a sample of blood. The receptor comes from a woman aged 60-75 years in good health. The V and J genes are TRBV20-1 and TRBJ1-2, with TRBD1 matching 8 bases. This CDR3 reads CSASEDRAFGFYGYTF. For the CDR3, the DNA is TGCAGTGCTAGCGAGGACAGGGCTTTTGGTTTTTATGGCTACACCTTC.